The clone carrying this T cell receptor (beta chain) was observed a single time. Its antigen is unknown. Germline CDR1 and CDR2: SGHNT and YYREEE (reference sequence). This CDR3 spans 14 amino acids. V shed 0 bases and J shed 5 bases, with 9 bases lying between them. The patients' disease, urothelial carcinoma, was locally advanced or metastatic. The sample originates from a study of PD-L1 blockade in urothelial cancer. On the study more broadly: Patients' atezolizumab regimen, 1,200 mg intravenously every 3 weeks, began in the mid-2010s. Findings and caveats of the study: Pretreatment TCR clonality in blood, when below the median, was predictive of better survival.

The templates were synthetic TCR analogs, and they were spiked into each PCR. This table comes from immunoSEQ multiplex PCR, and its TCRdb copy is limited to in-frame clones, with some not included. The data hold just under 45,000 clones, with around 90% observed a single time. This chain joins TRBV5-4 and TRBJ2-1; possible D gene TRBD1, 5 bases. The clonotype was recovered from a woman aged 55 to 70 with urothelial cancer. The sequencing used PBMCs, collected around atezolizumab (anti-PD-L1) treatment. CDR3 in DNA: TGTGCCAGCAGCTTGGGGGGCCCGAACAATGAGCAGTTCTTC. Encoded protein: CASSLGGPNNEQFF.